The clone carrying this TCR beta chain has a count of ten or more. What it binds is not known. This CDR3 region has 15 residues. Germline V gene lookup returns CDR1 MNHEY and CDR2 SVGAGI. Trimming took 3 bases from V and 5 from J, leaving 17 bases between them. Via MiXCR, TCRdb re-called the 5' RACE reads, giving one row per CDR3 protein. This table has nearly 110,000 distinct CDR3 sequences, 12% appearing once. The data belong to a study of T-cell memory formation after mild COVID-19. Study in general: The study found TCR clusters largely donor specific.

Study findings and constraints: That cross-reactive memory joined was suggested by some responding clones appearing in pre-infection memory. Largely, contracting CD4+ clones fell within CM and EM, and contracting CD8+ clones within EMRA.

V is TRBV6-5 and J is TRBJ2-7; perhaps TRBD1 as D (6 bases). This receptor was taken from an adult woman who had mild COVID-19 (a few samples of this study predate the infection). Cell type and time point are not known. The sample taken for sequencing was PBMCs or a T cell subset sorted from them (not recorded which). The CDR3 protein is CASSYFAQGIDEQYF. The CDR3 nucleotides read TGTGCCAGCAGTTATTTTGCCCAGGGGATCGACGAGCAGTACTTC.